The source of this TCR beta chain is a study of CD8 T cell repertoires and HIV-1 epitope variants. Overall study: Each of Twenty-five Gag and Nef epitope peptides stimulated a separate culture. Tested: three Gag epitope families, Nef HW9 and YT9. Overall study results and limits: Of about 10 antigen-specific beta clonotypes, over five appeared to cross-react with escape variants.

Trimming removed 0 bases from V and 1 base from J, with 6 bases in between. Germline V lookup: CDR1 SGHVS, CDR2 FQNEAQ. CDR3 length: 15 amino acids. This clone was seen once. Its matching antigen is unknown. Clones were sequenced by immunoSEQ multiplex PCR, and TCRdb holds only the in-frame ones, with some missing. The table has 5,000 or so clones, approximately 71% seen once. This TCR was recovered from a male donor with HIV. The V and J genes are TRBV7-8 and TRBJ2-2, with D unclear. Sample: cultured CD8+ T cells derived from PBMCs. The CDR3 region has the DNA TGTGCCAGCAGCTTAGCAGTGGGGAACACCGGGGAGCTGTTTTTT. It translates to CASSLAVGNTGELFF.